This T cell receptor (beta chain) emerged from a study of cytomegalovirus exposure and HLA in healthy donors. Whole-study context: The 120 validation repertoires matched the roughly 700 first-cohort repertoires in platform, a later analysis reported. Findings and limits, study-wide: Per published reports, the classifier diagnosed cytomegalovirus status with high specificity and sensitivity. The study listed 150 to 200 cytomegalovirus-associated TCR beta chains.

Repertoires were generated with immunoSEQ multiplex PCR, while TCRdb's copy carries only in-frame clones and drops some. This sample has some 120,000 clones; about 89% occur once, and the top ten carry more than 1.5%. The validation cohort, a group of 100 to 150 subjects, included the donors and was separate from the roughly 670-subject first cohort. To note about this clone: Its specificity is not known.

The CDR3 is made up of 15 amino acids. V lost 5 bases to trimming and J lost 6 bases, with 17 bases between them. CDR1 MNHNY and CDR2 SVGAGI come from the germline V gene (reference sequence). Source material: PBMCs. The chain has TRBV6-6 and TRBJ1-5; D uncertain. The receptor was derived from a woman under 30 in good health and CMV-seronegative. This chain's CDR3 is CASSLWADQGQPQHF. The CDR3 bases are TGTGCCAGCAGTCTCTGGGCCGATCAAGGTCAGCCCCAGCATTTT.